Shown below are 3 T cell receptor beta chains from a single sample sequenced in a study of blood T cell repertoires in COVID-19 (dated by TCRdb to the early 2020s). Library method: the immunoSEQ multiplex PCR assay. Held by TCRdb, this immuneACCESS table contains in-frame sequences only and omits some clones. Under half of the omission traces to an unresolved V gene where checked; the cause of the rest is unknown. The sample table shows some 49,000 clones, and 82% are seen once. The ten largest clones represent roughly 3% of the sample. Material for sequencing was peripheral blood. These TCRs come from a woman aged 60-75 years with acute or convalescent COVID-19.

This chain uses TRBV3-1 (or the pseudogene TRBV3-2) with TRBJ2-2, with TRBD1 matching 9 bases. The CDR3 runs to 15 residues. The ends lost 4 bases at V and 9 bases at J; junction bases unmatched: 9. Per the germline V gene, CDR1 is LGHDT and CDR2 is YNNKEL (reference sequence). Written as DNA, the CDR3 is TGTGCCAGCAGCCTTGGACAGGGGCGTCTCCGGGAGCTGTTTTTT. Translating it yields CASSLGQGRLRELFF.

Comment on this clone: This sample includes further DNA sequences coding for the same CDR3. CDR3 loop: CASSSQGGGSYEQYF. CDR3 nucleotides: TGTGCCAGCAGTTCCCAGGGGGGCGGCTCCTACGAGCAGTACTTC. V usage is TRBV28 and J usage is TRBJ2-7; a possible D gene is TRBD1 (7 bases). The germline V and J ends were trimmed by 4 bases and 0 bases, with 13 bases remaining between them. The CDR3 sequence is 15 residues long. Germline V lookup: CDR1 MDHEN, CDR2 SYDVKM.

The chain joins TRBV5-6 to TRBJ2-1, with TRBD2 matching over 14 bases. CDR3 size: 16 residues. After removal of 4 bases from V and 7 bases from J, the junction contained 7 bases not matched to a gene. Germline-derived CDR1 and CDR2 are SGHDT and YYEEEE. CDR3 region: CASSPKGLAGVNEQFF. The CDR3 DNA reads TGTGCCAGCAGCCCGAAGGGACTAGCGGGAGTAAATGAGCAGTTCTTC.